Included here is one TCR beta chain sequence, with context. The germline V gene encodes CDR1 SGHAT and CDR2 FQNNGV. V dropped 3 bases and J dropped 5; count of bases not matched to a gene: 6. The CDR3 spans 14 residues. This entry comes from a study of blood T cell repertoires in COVID-19. Study context: Samples representing acute and convalescent COVID-19 were sourced from the United States, Italy and Spain.

Study members were between roughly 18 and 100 years old and lived in 24 US regions. How the authors handled the data: Reference gene primer amplification gave nucleated cell count estimates. The assay was immunoSEQ multiplex PCR, and TCRdb's table has in-frame clones only and misses some. The DNA was the basis for D and trimming; V, J and clone size are from that table. The repertoire consists of around 150,000 clones, with roughly 80% occurring once and the leading ten covering 6.2%. This sequence was found in a woman between 40 and 55 years old who had recovered from COVID-19. The chain employs TRBV11-2 and TRBJ2-7; 8 bases align to TRBD2. The sequenced sample was PBMCs or T cells enriched from blood (not recorded which). This chain's CDR3 is CASSFRSGGDEQYF. Here the CDR3 DNA reads TGTGCCAGCAGCTTCCGATCGGGAGGGGACGAGCAGTACTTC.